These T cell receptor beta chains were read from a single sample in a study of T cells expressing NK-cell markers. From the 5' RACE reads, TCRdb lists one entry per CDR3 protein and no DNA. The sample shows hundreds of thousands of distinct CDR3 sequences, and over 4% sits with its ten largest clones. The specimen sequenced was blood T cells: a sorted CD56 or NKG2C T cell subset, CD4+ or CD8+ T cells, or bulk PBMC T cells (not recorded which). The receptor source for this set is a man aged 18 to 69 in good health. Each CDR3 is given with its conserved first and last residue. The order of the fields is V gene, J gene, CDR3 protein.

v_gene: TRBV5-6
j_gene: TRBJ1-2
CDR3aa: CASSQKGWGYGYTF

v_gene: TRBV20-1
j_gene: TRBJ2-2
CDR3aa: CSAIRAAGAGELFF

v_gene: TRBV7-9
j_gene: TRBJ2-3
CDR3aa: CASSLAGGLGTDTQYF

v_gene: TRBV4-1
j_gene: TRBJ1-1
CDR3aa: CASSQHPFRQGATEAFF

v_gene: TRBV5-1
j_gene: TRBJ2-5
CDR3aa: CASRIGGVASETQYF

v_gene: TRBV28
j_gene: TRBJ2-3
CDR3aa: CASSEHRGPADTQYF

v_gene: TRBV30
j_gene: TRBJ2-6
CDR3aa: CAWMPPGALSSGANVLTF

v_gene: TRBV20-1
j_gene: TRBJ2-3
CDR3aa: CSAMTGDLRDTQYF

v_gene: TRBV6-1
j_gene: TRBJ2-2
CDR3aa: CASSRSGNANTGELFF

v_gene: TRBV5-3
j_gene: TRBJ2-7
CDR3aa: CARSLATKGQPYEQYF

v_gene: TRBV6-2/TRBV6-3
j_gene: TRBJ2-5
CDR3aa: CASRRWGPNQETQYF

v_gene: TRBV3-1
j_gene: TRBJ2-3
CDR3aa: CASSPRGLAGGQDTQYF

v_gene: TRBV12-3/TRBV12-4
j_gene: TRBJ2-3
CDR3aa: CASSLIGIYTDTQYF

v_gene: TRBV19
j_gene: TRBJ2-7
CDR3aa: CASSISPLASGSYEQYF